This note documents a single TCR beta chain sequence. Its specificity is unknown. This record belongs to a study of T cell repertoires in cytomegalovirus infection. A single record per CDR3 protein comes from TCRdb applying MiXCR to the reads. Of approximately 73,000 distinct CDR3 sequences listed, about 40% are singletons. This clonotype was obtained from a human donor in good health (CMV status not recorded). Some clones in this sample may be carry-over from other donors' samples. This specimen consisted of CD8+ T cells from cultured PBMCs, obtained from culture after CMV antigen stimulation.

The CDR3 DNA reads TGTGCCAGCAGTTCATCAGGGGTCAATCAGCCCCAGCATTTT. Translated: CASSSSGVNQPQHF. The gene calls are TRBV27 and TRBJ1-5; possible D gene TRBD1, 6 bases. The CDR3 totals 14 residues. Germline V gene data show CDR1 as MNHEY and CDR2 as SMNVEV (reference sequence). V lost 4 bases to trimming and J lost 3 bases, with 10 bases between them.